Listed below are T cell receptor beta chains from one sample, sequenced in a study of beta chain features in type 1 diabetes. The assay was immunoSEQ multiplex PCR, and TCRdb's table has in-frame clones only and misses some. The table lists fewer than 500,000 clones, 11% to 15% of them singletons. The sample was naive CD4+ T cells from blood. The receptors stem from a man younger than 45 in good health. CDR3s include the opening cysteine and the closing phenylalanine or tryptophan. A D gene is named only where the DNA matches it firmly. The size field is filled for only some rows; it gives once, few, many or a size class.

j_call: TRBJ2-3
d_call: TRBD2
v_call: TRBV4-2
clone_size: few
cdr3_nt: TGTGCCAGCAGAGCGGGAGGTTGGACAGATACGCAGTATTTT
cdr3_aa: CASRAGGWTDTQYF

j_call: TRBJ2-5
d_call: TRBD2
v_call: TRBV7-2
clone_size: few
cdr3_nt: TGTGCCAGCAGCTCCTCCGGGACTAGAGGACAAGAGACCCAGTACTTC
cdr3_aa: CASSSSGTRGQETQYF

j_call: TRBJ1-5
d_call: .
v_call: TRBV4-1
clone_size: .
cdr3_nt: TGCGCCAGCAGCCAAGTCGAGGATCAGCCCCAGCATTTT
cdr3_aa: CASSQVEDQPQHF

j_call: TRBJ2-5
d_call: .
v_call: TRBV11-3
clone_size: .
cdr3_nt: TGTGCCAGCAGTACCGTTTTGGGGGAGGAGACCCAGTACTTC
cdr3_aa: CASSTVLGEETQYF

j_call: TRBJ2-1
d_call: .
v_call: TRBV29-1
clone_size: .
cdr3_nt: TGCAGCGTTGTAGTTCGACACAATGAGCAGTTCTTC
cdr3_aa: CSVVVRHNEQFF

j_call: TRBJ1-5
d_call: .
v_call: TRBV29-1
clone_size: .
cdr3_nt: TGCAGCGCGACGGAAGCCGACAATCAGCCCCAGCATTTT
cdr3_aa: CSATEADNQPQHF

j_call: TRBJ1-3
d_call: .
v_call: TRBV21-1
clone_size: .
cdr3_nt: TGTGCCAGCAGCAAACGACAGGGTGGCTTCCTATATTTT
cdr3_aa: CASSKRQGGFLYF

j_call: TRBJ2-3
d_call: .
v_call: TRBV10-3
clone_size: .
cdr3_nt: TGTGCCATCAGATCCGGGACGGGGAAGCCCGATACGCAGTATTTT
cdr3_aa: CAIRSGTGKPDTQYF

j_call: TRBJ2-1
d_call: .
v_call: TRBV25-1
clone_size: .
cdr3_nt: TGTGCCAGCAGTGAAGGTAACAGCGACAACAATGAGCAGTTCTTC
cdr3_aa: CASSEGNSDNNEQFF

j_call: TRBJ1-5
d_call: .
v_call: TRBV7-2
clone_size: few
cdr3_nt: TGTGCCAGCAGCGCCTCGGGAGTTTTGAATCAGCCCCAGCATTTT
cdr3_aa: CASSASGVLNQPQHF

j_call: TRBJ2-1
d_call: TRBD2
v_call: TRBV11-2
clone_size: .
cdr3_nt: TGTGCCAGCAGCTTAGCTACTAGCGGGACCTACAATGAGCAGTTCTTC
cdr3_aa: CASSLATSGTYNEQFF

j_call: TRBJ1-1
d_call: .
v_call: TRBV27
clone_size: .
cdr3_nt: TGTGCCAGCAGTTTAGGGGGAAAGAACACTGAAGCTTTCTTT
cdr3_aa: CASSLGGKNTEAFF

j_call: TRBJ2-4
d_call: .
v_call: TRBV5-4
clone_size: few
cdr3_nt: TGTGCCAGCAGCTTGGCAGGGCAAGCCAAAAACATTCAGTACTTC
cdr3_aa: CASSLAGQAKNIQYF

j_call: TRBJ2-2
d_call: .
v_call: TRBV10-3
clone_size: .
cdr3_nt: TGTGCCATCGTGACAGACCGAACGAACACCGGGGAGCTGTTTTTT
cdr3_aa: CAIVTDRTNTGELFF

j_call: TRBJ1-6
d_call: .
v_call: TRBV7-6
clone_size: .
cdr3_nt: TGTGCCAGCGGCAGGGGAAATTCACCCCTCCACTTT
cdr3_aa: CASGRGNSPLHF

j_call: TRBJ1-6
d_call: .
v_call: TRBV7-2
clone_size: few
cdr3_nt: TGTGCCAGCAGCTTAAATGTGTATAATTCACCCCTCCACTTT
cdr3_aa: CASSLNVYNSPLHF

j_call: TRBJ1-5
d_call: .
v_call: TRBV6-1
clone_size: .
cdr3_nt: TGTGCCAGCAGTGAAGACAGGGTTTCGCCCCAGCATTTT
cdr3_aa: CASSEDRVSPQHF

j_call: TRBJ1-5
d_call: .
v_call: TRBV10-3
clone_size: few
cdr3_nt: TGTGCCATCAGTGAGTCGAGTGACAATCAGCCCCAGCATTTT
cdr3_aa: CAISESSDNQPQHF

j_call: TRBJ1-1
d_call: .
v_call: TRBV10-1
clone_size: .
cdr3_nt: TGCGCCAGCAGTGAGTCGTCATGGAACACTGAAGCTTTCTTT
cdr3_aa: CASSESSWNTEAFF

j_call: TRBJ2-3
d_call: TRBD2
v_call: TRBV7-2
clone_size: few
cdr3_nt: TGTGCCAGCAGCGTAGCGGGAGGGCCGGGAGATACGCAGTATTTT
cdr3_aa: CASSVAGGPGDTQYF

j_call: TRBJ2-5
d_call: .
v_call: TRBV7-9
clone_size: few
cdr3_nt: TGTGCCAGCAGCCTACAGGGTCAAGAGACCCAGTACTTC
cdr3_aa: CASSLQGQETQYF

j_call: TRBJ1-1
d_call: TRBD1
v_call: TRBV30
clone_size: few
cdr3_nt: TGTGCCTGGAGTTTAGGACAGGCTGAAGCTTTCTTT
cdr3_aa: CAWSLGQAEAFF

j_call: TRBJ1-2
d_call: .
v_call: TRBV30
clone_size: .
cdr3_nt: TGTGCCTGGAGATTTCAGGGAATCGGCTATGGCTACACCTTC
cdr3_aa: CAWRFQGIGYGYTF

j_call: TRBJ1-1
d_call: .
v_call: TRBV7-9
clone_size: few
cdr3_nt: TGTGCCAGCAGCTCCTTCAATGGGGCCGGCACTGAAGCTTTCTTT
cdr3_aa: CASSSFNGAGTEAFF

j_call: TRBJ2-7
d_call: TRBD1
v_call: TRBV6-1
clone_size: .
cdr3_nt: TGTGCCAGCTGGGACAGAAGCTCCTACGAGCAGTACTTC
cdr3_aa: CASWDRSSYEQYF

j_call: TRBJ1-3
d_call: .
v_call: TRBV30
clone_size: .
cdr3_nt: TGTGCCTGGAACCCCCTGCAGGGCCCAACTGGAAACACCATATATTTT
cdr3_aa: CAWNPLQGPTGNTIYF

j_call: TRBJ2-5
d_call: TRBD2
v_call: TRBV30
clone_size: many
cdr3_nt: TGTGCCTGGAGTCCCGGGGGGGAGACCCAGTACTTC
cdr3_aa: CAWSPGGETQYF

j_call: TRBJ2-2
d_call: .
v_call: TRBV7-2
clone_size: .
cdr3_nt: TGTGCCAGCATCTCCCGGGGTTACACCGGGGAGCTGTTTTTT
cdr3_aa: CASISRGYTGELFF